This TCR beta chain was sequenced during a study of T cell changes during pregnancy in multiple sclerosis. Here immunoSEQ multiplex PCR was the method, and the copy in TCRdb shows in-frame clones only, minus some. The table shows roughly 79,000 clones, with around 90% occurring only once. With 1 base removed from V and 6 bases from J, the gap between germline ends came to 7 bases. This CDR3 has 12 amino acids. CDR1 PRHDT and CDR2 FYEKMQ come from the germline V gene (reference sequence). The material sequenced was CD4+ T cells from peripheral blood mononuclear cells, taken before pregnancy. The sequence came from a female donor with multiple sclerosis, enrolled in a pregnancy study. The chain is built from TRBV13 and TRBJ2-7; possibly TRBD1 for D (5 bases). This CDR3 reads CASSLAGFEQYF. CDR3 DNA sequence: TGTGCCAGCAGCTTAGCAGGGTTCGAGCAGTACTTC.